This TCR beta chain came from a study of shared clonotypes between healthy human individuals. The wider study: Every donor yielded three CD4 naive, three CD4 memory, two CD8 naive and one CD8 memory plate.

Libraries were prepared by immunoSEQ multiplex PCR; TCRdb keeps only in-frame clonotypes and omits some of them. The repertoire holds some 1 million clones, with around 75% as singletons. Study-level findings and limits: Among donors, clonotype sharing was expected to be affected by sequencing depth. The naive CD4 repertoires of several donors were compared, and around 4.7% of clonotypes were shared. Richness estimates generally favored naive over memory subsets.

Points on this clone: Its antigen is not identified.

Deletions cut 5 bases from V and 8 bases from J, with 12 bases between. This CDR3 has 12 residues. Germline V lookup: CDR1 SGHAT, CDR2 FQNNGV. The receptor's source is a young man in good health. V and J are TRBV11-2 and TRBJ1-2, with D hard to call. Material: memory CD4+ T cells sorted from blood. The sample's subset: CD45RA-negative fraction. The CDR3: CASSPHDHGYTF. CDR3 in DNA: TGTGCCAGCAGCCCTCACGATCACGGCTACACCTTC.